Listed below are T cell receptor beta chains from one sample, sequenced in a study of blood T cell repertoires in COVID-19. Only in-frame clones appear in the TCRdb table, and some are missing; sequencing was by immunoSEQ multiplex PCR. Found here are about 210,000 clones, 75% to 90% of them singletons; the top ten hold 4% to 5.5%. The sequenced sample consisted of peripheral blood. The receptors here all came from a woman aged 35 to 49 with acute or convalescent COVID-19. CDR3s include the opening cysteine and the closing phenylalanine or tryptophan. Each record gives: D gene, CDR3 length, J gene, V gene, clone size, CDR3 protein, CDR3 DNA. D genes are given only for firm matches. A clone size is listed for some rows: how often the clone was seen (once, few, many), or a class if it is expanded.

TRBD2,16,TRBJ2-3,TRBV27,.,CASSGIGTSVPDTQYF,TGTGCCAGCAGCGGCATCGGGACTAGCGTTCCAGATACGCAGTATTTT
TRBD1,14,TRBJ1-2,TRBV24-1,.,CATSDTGTDYGYTF,TGTGCCACCAGTGATACCGGGACAGACTATGGCTACACCTTC
.,15,TRBJ1-1,TRBV7-6,.,CASSLDGGSYTEAFF,TGTGCCAGCAGCTTAGACGGGGGTTCTTACACTGAAGCTTTCTTT
.,16,TRBJ2-3,TRBV4-2,.,CASSQGASSDTDTQYF,TGTGCCAGCAGCCAAGGAGCTAGCAGCGACACAGATACGCAGTATTTT
TRBD1,16,TRBJ1-3,TRBV5-1,.,CASSLTGVGYGNTIYF,TGCGCCAGCAGCCTGACAGGGGTTGGGTATGGAAACACCATATATTTT
.,13,TRBJ1-2,TRBV19,.,CASTDSYHYGYTF,TGTGCCAGTACTGACTCGTATCACTATGGCTACACCTTC
TRBD2,16,TRBJ2-3,TRBV9,.,CASSPPGGGGTDTQYF,TGTGCCAGCAGCCCGCCGGGGGGGGGTGGCACAGATACGCAGTATTTT
TRBD1,14,TRBJ2-2,TRBV29-1,.,CSVADRGRTGELFF,TGCAGCGTTGCTGACAGGGGGCGCACCGGGGAGCTGTTTTTT
.,14,TRBJ2-5,TRBV9,.,CASSARVAGETQYF,TGTGCCAGCAGCGCCAGGGTTGCGGGGGAGACCCAGTACTTC
.,15,TRBJ2-3,TRBV9,.,CASSVGGRATDTQYF,TGTGCCAGCAGCGTAGGAGGCAGGGCCACAGATACGCAGTATTTT
TRBD2,16,TRBJ2-2,TRBV5-4,.,CASSLDSRGGSGELFF,TGTGCCAGCAGCTTGGATTCGCGGGGGGGCTCCGGGGAGCTGTTTTTT
TRBD1,13,TRBJ1-1,TRBV25-1,.,CASSGQGRVAAFF,TGTGCCAGCAGTGGACAGGGGAGGGTCGCGGCTTTCTTT
.,14,TRBJ1-4,TRBV3-1/TRBV3-2,.,CASSQRGSNEKLFF,TGTGCCAGCAGCCAAAGGGGGTCTAATGAAAAACTGTTTTTT
TRBD1,17,TRBJ1-6,TRBV15,.,CATSTGQGAWRYSPLHF,TGTGCCACCAGCACGGGACAGGGGGCGTGGAGGTATTCACCCCTCCACTTT
.,13,TRBJ1-6,TRBV6-4,.,CASSDSAGSPLHF,TGTGCCAGCAGTGACTCGGCAGGTTCACCCCTCCACTTT
.,15,TRBJ1-3,TRBV15,.,CATSRTGSPGNTIYF,TGTGCCACCAGCAGAACGGGGTCCCCTGGAAACACCATATATTTT
TRBD1,15,TRBJ1-5,TRBV27,.,CASSLGQGAYQPQHF,TGTGCCAGCAGTCTGGGACAGGGGGCTTATCAGCCCCAGCATTTT
TRBD1,15,TRBJ1-5,TRBV2,.,CASNRQGVSNQPQHF,TGTGCCAGCAACAGACAGGGGGTGAGCAATCAGCCCCAGCATTTT
TRBD2,17,TRBJ2-1,TRBV27,.,CASSFAGGLSSYNEQFF,TGTGCCAGCAGTTTTGCGGGGGGGCTGAGCTCCTACAATGAGCAGTTCTTC
.,15,TRBJ1-5,TRBV6-4,.,CANQRGPGSNQPQHF,TGTGCCAATCAAAGAGGGCCGGGTAGCAATCAGCCCCAGCATTTT
TRBD1,15,TRBJ1-4,TRBV3-1/TRBV3-2,.,CASSLPGTGYEKLFF,TGTGCCAGCAGCCTCCCGGGGACAGGGTATGAAAAACTGTTTTTT
.,12,TRBJ2-3,TRBV6-6,.,CASSSSVDTQYF,TGTGCCAGCAGTTCTTCAGTAGATACGCAGTATTTT
.,13,TRBJ1-6,TRBV11-3,.,CASSLQGDSPLHF,TGTGCCAGCAGCCTCCAAGGGGATTCACCCCTCCACTTT
.,15,TRBJ1-1,TRBV4-1,few,CASSQEGRGRAEAFF,TGCGCCAGCAGCCAAGAGGGGAGGGGACGGGCTGAAGCTTTCTTT
TRBD1,16,TRBJ2-5,TRBV19,.,CASSILAGGVSETQYF,TGTGCCAGTAGTATATTGGCAGGGGGCGTTTCGGAGACCCAGTACTTC
TRBD1,18,TRBJ2-1,TRBV24-1,.,CATSDLGATGEVANEQFF,TGTGCCACCAGTGATTTGGGTGCAACAGGGGAAGTAGCCAATGAGCAGTTCTTC
.,13,TRBJ1-2,TRBV14,.,CASSQDGAYGYTF,TGTGCCAGCAGCCAAGATGGGGCCTATGGCTACACCTTC
.,13,TRBJ1-5,TRBV29-1,once,CSVGGSLDQPQHF,TGCAGCGTGGGAGGTTCCTTAGATCAGCCCCAGCATTTT
.,18,TRBJ1-1,TRBV15,.,CATSRAGAGRVSYTEAFF,TGTGCCACCAGCCGAGCAGGGGCAGGACGAGTATCATACACTGAAGCTTTCTTT
TRBD2,15,TRBJ2-3,TRBV19,.,CASAGGGGISDTQYF,TGTGCCAGTGCCGGAGGCGGGGGTATTTCAGATACGCAGTATTTT
.,14,TRBJ1-1,TRBV6-5,.,CASPKSPGDTEAFF,TGTGCCAGCCCAAAGAGCCCGGGGGACACTGAAGCTTTCTTT
.,13,TRBJ1-2,TRBV10-2,few,CASRPSQGYGYTF,TGCGCCAGCAGGCCCTCCCAGGGGTATGGCTACACCTTC
TRBD1,14,TRBJ1-1,TRBV6-5,few,CASSPDRVGTEAFF,TGTGCCAGCAGTCCAGACAGGGTGGGGACTGAAGCTTTCTTT
TRBD2,17,TRBJ2-5,TRBV5-4,.,CASSPWTSGGSQETQYF,TGTGCCAGCAGCCCATGGACTAGCGGGGGTTCTCAAGAGACCCAGTACTTC
.,13,TRBJ1-2,TRBV5-1,.,CASSLDTGYGYTF,TGCGCCAGCAGCTTGGACACGGGATATGGCTACACCTTC
TRBD2,16,TRBJ2-1,TRBV30,.,CAWSQGAGSSYNEQFF,TGTGCCTGGAGCCAGGGAGCGGGAAGCTCCTACAATGAGCAGTTCTTC
.,18,TRBJ1-1,TRBV18,.,CASSPRMHRAVENTEAFF,TGTGCCAGCTCACCACGGATGCACAGGGCTGTGGAGAACACTGAAGCTTTCTTT
TRBD1,14,TRBJ1-6,TRBV20-1,once,CSASDRAYNSPLHF,TGCAGTGCTAGTGACAGGGCCTATAATTCACCCCTCCACTTT
TRBD1,15,TRBJ1-2,TRBV6-6,.,CASEVTGQINYGYTF,TGTGCCAGCGAGGTAACGGGACAGATTAACTATGGCTACACCTTC
TRBD1,17,TRBJ2-1,TRBV4-2,.,CASRDPPGQGAIYEQFF,TGTGCCAGCAGAGATCCACCGGGACAGGGAGCTATCTATGAGCAGTTCTTC
.,16,TRBJ2-3,TRBV11-2,.,CASSLEHRGGADTQYF,TGTGCCAGCAGCTTAGAGCACAGGGGGGGGGCAGATACGCAGTATTTT
TRBD1,16,TRBJ1-3,TRBV6-5,.,CASSYYGTGDGNTIYF,TGTGCCAGCAGTTACTACGGGACAGGGGACGGAAACACCATATATTTT
.,17,TRBJ2-1,TRBV6-1,.,CASSESTGVAPYNEQFF,TGTGCCAGCAGTGAATCGACGGGAGTGGCGCCCTACAATGAGCAGTTCTTC
.,14,TRBJ2-3,TRBV7-3,.,CASSLRARTDTQYF,TGTGCCAGCAGCCTGAGGGCGCGAACAGATACGCAGTATTTT
.,13,TRBJ1-1,TRBV6-5,.,CASRQGLNTEAFF,TGTGCCAGCAGACAGGGCCTGAACACTGAAGCTTTCTTT
.,17,TRBJ1-1,TRBV21-1,.,CASSSHPGPTGGTEAFF,TGTGCCAGCAGCTCGCATCCGGGACCGACGGGGGGGACTGAAGCTTTCTTT
.,13,TRBJ1-2,TRBV11-2,.,CASSLDREYGYTF,TGTGCCAGCAGCTTAGACAGGGAATATGGCTACACCTTC
.,14,TRBJ2-3,TRBV30,.,CAWSFRRVADTQYF,TGTGCCTGGTCCTTCCGCAGGGTAGCAGATACGCAGTATTTT
TRBD1,14,TRBJ2-5,TRBV5-6,.,CASSLTTGAETQYF,TGTGCCAGCAGCTTGACGACAGGGGCAGAGACCCAGTACTTC
.,16,TRBJ1-6,TRBV5-1,.,CASSLAGPRINSPLHF,TGCGCCAGCAGCTTGGCCGGTCCTCGAATTAATTCACCCCTCCACTTT
.,16,TRBJ1-2,TRBV5-4,.,CASSSLIRGGGDGYTF,TGTGCCAGCAGCTCGTTGATCCGTGGCGGAGGGGATGGCTACACCTTC
TRBD1,12,TRBJ1-2,TRBV25-1,.,CASSEYRGLYTF,TGTGCCAGCAGTGAATACAGGGGGCTCTACACCTTC
.,15,TRBJ1-2,TRBV19,once,CASSIEPGTNYGYTF,TGTGCCAGTAGTATCGAGCCAGGGACTAACTATGGCTACACCTTC
.,11,TRBJ1-2,TRBV7-9,.,CASSLRGGYTF,TGTGCCAGCAGCTTAAGGGGAGGCTACACCTTC
.,14,TRBJ1-1,TRBV10-3,.,CAISEGDLNTEAFF,TGTGCCATCAGTGAAGGGGATTTGAACACTGAAGCTTTCTTT
.,17,TRBJ1-3,TRBV21-1,.,CASFPLAEGVSGNTIYF,TGTGCCAGCTTCCCGCTGGCAGAGGGGGTCTCTGGAAACACCATATATTTT
TRBD1,15,TRBJ2-2,TRBV27,once,CASSLWGTGTGELFF,TGTGCCAGCAGTTTATGGGGGACAGGGACCGGGGAGCTGTTTTTT
.,17,TRBJ1-5,TRBV27,.,CASSLRARLYSNQPQHF,TGTGCCAGCAGCCTAAGAGCCAGACTTTATAGCAATCAGCCCCAGCATTTT
TRBD1,19,TRBJ1-2,TRBV6-4,.,CASSGKKWDSNFPGYGYTF,TGTGCCAGCAGCGGAAAAAAATGGGACAGCAACTTCCCGGGCTATGGCTACACCTTC
TRBD1,17,TRBJ2-1,TRBV16,.,CASSQSMYRDSYNEQFF,TGTGCCAGCAGCCAATCGATGTACCGGGACAGCTACAATGAGCAGTTCTTC